The 9 T cell receptor beta chains listed next were all sequenced from one sample in a study of shared clonotypes between healthy human individuals. Cells designated naive CD8 were CD45RO-negative and were positively selected for CCR7, with terminally differentiated effector memory CD45RA+ cells excluded. Assay used: immunoSEQ multiplex PCR; TCRdb lists only in-frame clones, some missing. The data contain some 2,100,000 clones, roughly 91% of them singletons. Sequencing was done on a sample of naive CD8+ T cells from PBMCs. These receptors all stem from a man between 18 and 35 years old in good health. Some clones in this sample may be carry-over from other donors' samples.

The chain couples TRBV7-2 to TRBJ1-3; D gene uncertain. The CDR3 spans 13 residues. Germline CDR1 reads SGHTA; CDR2 reads FQGNSA. With 0 bases removed from V and 3 bases from J, the gap between germline ends came to 3 bases. The CDR3 DNA sequence: TGTGCCAGCAGCTTAGCAGGTGGAAACACCATATATTTT. It yields the protein CASSLAGGNTIYF.

This chain uses TRBV29-1 with TRBJ2-5; 12 bases agree with TRBD1. With 3 bases clipped from V and 4 bases from J, the junction kept 6 bases outside the gene matches. Germline V lookup: CDR1 SQVTM, CDR2 ANQGSEA. This CDR3 comprises 15 residues. DNA of the CDR3: TGCAGCGTTGACGGGACAGGGGGCTTTAGAGAGACCCAGTACTTC. It specifies CSVDGTGGFRETQYF.

CDR3: CASSQAFTDTQYF. In nucleotides, the CDR3 is TGCGCCAGCAGCCAAGCATTCACAGATACGCAGTATTTT. The chain links TRBV4-3 to TRBJ2-3; D is uncertain. Germline values: CDR1 LGHNA, CDR2 YSLEER. CDR3 length: 13 residues. Trimming took 1 base from V and 2 from J, leaving 4 bases between them.

The chain joins TRBV18 to TRBJ1-2; D is perhaps TRBD1 (5 bases). Germline V lookup: CDR1 KGHSH, CDR2 LQKENI. The V and J ends lost 6 bases and 4 bases respectively, with 9 bases between them. The CDR3 spans 12 residues. The CDR3 DNA is TGTGCCAGCTCGGGGGGTGCCTATGGCTACACCTTC. This sequence encodes CASSGGAYGYTF.

This clone was observed a few times. The CDR3 coding sequence is TGTGCCAGCAGCATCTCAAATGGACTGGGACCGATTCAGTACTTC. Translating it yields CASSISNGLGPIQYF. This chain joins TRBV7-9 and TRBJ2-4; D may match TRBD1 or TRBD2 (5 bases each). The CDR3 sequence is 15 residues long. Germline CDR1 and CDR2: SEHNR and FQNEAQ (reference sequence). Trimming removed 5 bases from V and 10 bases from J, with 21 bases in between.

A word on this clone: In the same sample, other DNA sequences code for this CDR3. The chain is built from TRBV9 and TRBJ2-7; a weak D match, TRBD2 (6 bases). The CDR3 covers 13 residues. Trimming took 4 bases from V and 2 from J, leaving 10 bases between them. In germline, CDR1 is SGDLS, CDR2 YYNGEE. The CDR3 protein is CASSPSGAYEQYF. CDR3 DNA sequence: TGTGCCAGCAGCCCCTCGGGGGCCTACGAGCAGTACTTC.

The chain employs TRBV7-9 and TRBJ1-3; perhaps TRBD1 as D (6 bases). Germline V gene data show CDR1 as SEHNR and CDR2 as FQNEAQ (reference sequence). This CDR3 comprises 17 residues. The ends were cut back, 4 bases at V and 3 bases at J, with 19 bases in the middle. CDR3 region: CASSSTKWGAYGNTIYF. The CDR3 DNA reads TGTGCCAGCAGCTCCACAAAGTGGGGGGCGTATGGAAACACCATATATTTT. Supplemented by reference TRBV7-9 and TRBJ1-3, the full variable domain reads DTGVSQNPRHKITKRGQNVTFRCDPISEHNRLYWYRQTLGQGPEFLTYFQNEAQLEKSRLLSDRFSAERPKGSFSTLEIQRTEQGDSAMYLCASSSTKWGAYGNTIYFGEGSWLTVV.

The chain uses TRBV5-5 and TRBJ2-7; no clear D gene. Deletions cut 0 bases from V and 4 bases from J, with 5 bases between. This CDR3 comprises 12 residues. Germline V gives CDR1 SGHKS, CDR2 YYEKEE (reference sequence). The CDR3 loop is CASSLARYEQYF. CDR3 DNA: TGTGCCAGCAGCTTGGCAAGGTACGAGCAGTACTTC.

The chain couples TRBV19 to TRBJ1-2; the D gene is possibly TRBD1 (5 bases). The CDR3 sequence is 12 residues long. Germline values: CDR1 LNHDA, CDR2 SQIVND (reference sequence). With 7 bases removed from V and 7 bases from J, the gap between germline ends came to 13 bases. The CDR3 protein is CASMAGKTGYTF. DNA of the CDR3: TGTGCCAGTATGGCAGGGAAGACTGGCTACACCTTC.